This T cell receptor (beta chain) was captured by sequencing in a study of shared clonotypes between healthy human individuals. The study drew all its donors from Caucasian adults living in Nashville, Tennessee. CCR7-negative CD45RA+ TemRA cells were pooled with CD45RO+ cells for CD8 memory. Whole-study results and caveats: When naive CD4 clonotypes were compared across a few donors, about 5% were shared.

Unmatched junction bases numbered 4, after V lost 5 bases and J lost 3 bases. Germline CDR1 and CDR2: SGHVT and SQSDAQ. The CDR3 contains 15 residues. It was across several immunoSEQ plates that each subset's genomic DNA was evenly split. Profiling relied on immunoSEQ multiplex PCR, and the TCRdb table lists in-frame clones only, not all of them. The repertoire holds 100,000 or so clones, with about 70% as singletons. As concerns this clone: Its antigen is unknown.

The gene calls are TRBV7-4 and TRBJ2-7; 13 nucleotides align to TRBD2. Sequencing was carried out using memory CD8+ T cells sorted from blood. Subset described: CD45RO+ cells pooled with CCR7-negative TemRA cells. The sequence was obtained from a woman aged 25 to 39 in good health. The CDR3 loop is CASSPRTSGSYEQYF. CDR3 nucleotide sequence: TGTGCCAGCAGCCCCCGGACTAGCGGGAGCTACGAGCAGTACTTC.